Described below is a single T cell receptor beta chain sequence and its context. It lacks a known antigen. Qualities for individual bases were not recorded, and no much larger clone is one base off. Spanning cysteine to phenylalanine, the CDR3 consists of 14 amino acids. This entry keeps only the CDR3 DNA: 42 bases, framed from base 1. Via the germline V gene, CDR1 is MNHEY and CDR2 SVGAGI. V was cut back by 6 bases and J by 7 bases, leaving a gap of 13 bases between them. Receptor amplification or capture employed the immunoSEQ multiplex PCR assay. A mixture of 60 forward primers for TCR Vbeta segments and 13 reverse primers for TCR Jbeta segments was used in the multiplex PCR. A multiplex PCR assay on genomic DNA amplified the CDR3 region of rearranged TCR beta genes. The Illumina HiSeq System was used to sequence the amplified TCR beta libraries as 87-base-pair reads. The study's own analysis went as follows. A later analysis tallied roughly 78 million unique TCR beta chains across the approximately 670 repertoires, and approximately 12 million of those chains were shared by two or more donors. To remove PCR and sequencing errors, raw reads were error-corrected and collapsed into unique sequences using a nearest-neighbor algorithm that merged closely related sequences. Alignment of CDR3 sequences to IMGT reference sequences was used to assign V, D and J gene segments. For a sequence to be retained, a match of at least six nucleotides to both a V gene segment and a J gene segment was required. Rearrangements were called productive when the CDR3 lacked stop codons and stayed in frame with V and J; all others were non-productive. CDR3 was defined according to IMGT convention as the region running from the second conserved V-encoded cysteine to the conserved J-encoded phenylalanine. In an earlier analysis of 550 to 650 of the donors, sequences lacking an unambiguous match to a single V gene segment were excluded. In an earlier analysis of several hundred of the donors, V segments were called functional above 56.7% productive rearrangements and were called segregating when the between-donor standard deviation exceeded 5%. A statistical classification framework was developed to diagnose cytomegalovirus status using the catalog of TCR beta chain sequences. In a later analysis, V and J genes were assigned by comparing TCR nucleotide sequences against IMGT/GENE-DB human TR gene sequences. A later analysis assigned CDR3 sequences and most-parsimonious VDJ recombination scenarios with the TCRdist pipeline. A later analysis defined each TCR beta chain by its CDR3 amino acid sequence plus V-gene family, and excluded reads lacking a unique V-gene family. A later analysis removed 550 to 700 highly shared, low-generation-probability nucleotide sequences to deal with suspected cross-contamination and a sequencing artifact. For each public chain, a later analysis derived a clonal expansion index from normalized ranks of inferred template counts within each repertoire. Generation probabilities in a later analysis came from a VDJ recombination model fitted to out-of-frame rearrangements, and those results were checked against IGoR. In a later analysis, hypergeometric tests were used to score TCR-TCR, TCR-HLA and TCR-CMV co-occurrence, with a repertoire-size bias correction applied to TCR pairs. In a later analysis, false discovery rates were estimated by permuting HLA or CMV assignments 20 times. In a later analysis, co-occurring TCRs were grouped with DBSCAN, and TCRdist sequence similarity was added when clustering was performed within HLA-allele-positive subsets. Co-occurrence clustering excluded repertoires with fewer than 30,000 or more than 120,000 public chains, plus five with anomalous nucleotide sharing. Imported from immuneACCESS, the table was reduced by TCRdb to in-frame sequences with V and J called. These copies leave out some clones; in studies compared against another copy, an unresolved V gene accounts for under half, and the cause of the remainder is not known. V and J calls plus clone size are reproduced from that table; the DNA served to infer D and trimming. Across this sample there are 150,000 to 200,000 clones, with 75% to 90% seen only once. Nearly 2% of the sample is held by the ten biggest clonotypes.

The cohort comprised some 730 healthy bone marrow donors. At the time of sampling, all cohort members were nominally healthy, though unrecorded immune exposures were likely present. The donor tested CMV seronegative and was one of the 352 seronegative cohort members. A peripheral blood sample was collected from each donor, and TCR beta sequencing was performed on peripheral blood mononuclear cells. The Qiagen DNeasy Blood Extraction Kit was used to extract genomic DNA from the blood cell samples. The data derive from a study of cytomegalovirus exposure and HLA in healthy donors (dated 2017 in TCRdb). Turning to the overall study: An earlier analysis of some 600 of the donors reported 276 Gb of sequence data and 117 million unique TCR beta sequences obtained from around 190 million T cells. An early release that covered about 600 HLA-typed donors contained about 300 gigabases of sequencing data and tens of millions of unique TCR sequences. Among the roughly 430 genotyped donors, around 81% belonged to the genetic ancestry cluster associated with self-reported Caucasian donors. The study aimed to test whether cataloging public T cell receptors could reveal signatures of past pathogen exposure. The study profiled the T cell repertoires of about 640 subjects by immunosequencing and related them to cytomegalovirus serostatus. Besides the first cohort of approximately 670 subjects, a separate validation cohort made up of roughly 120 different subjects was used. The study combined high-throughput TCR immunosequencing, statistical association of individual TCRs with disease status, and machine learning to predict cytomegalovirus infection status. In a later analysis, previously published TCR beta repertoires from hundreds of donors were re-analyzed and high-resolution HLA genotyping was added so that TCR occurrence patterns could be studied. Rather than using new phenotypic data, the later analysis identified candidate immune exposures from TCR beta sequences and from how often those sequences occurred across donors. An earlier analysis of some 500 of the donors used high-throughput TCR beta sequencing to judge whether each TCR beta V gene segment behaved as functional or pseudogenic. Donor age, sex, ethnicity and CMV serostatus were compiled together with the repertoire data. A later genetic analysis took genome-wide SNP genotypes for 398 of the 666 donors and used that subset as a discovery cohort. Every discovery cohort repertoire had been produced on one sequencing platform. Both class I and class II loci were covered by HLA typing, at four-digit resolution. Typing coverage varied by locus: roughly 620-640 donors for A, B, C, DRB1 and DQB1; approximately 500 for DQA1; about 570 for DPA1; around 490 for DPB1. Four or five DR-DQ haplotypes were handled as single units for association and clustering, since linkage in the cohort was strong. On average, roughly 240,000 unique TCR beta nucleotide sequences were sequenced per donor among 398 genotyped donors of the cohort, with roughly 19% of those sequences being non-productive.

What the work shows at the level of the full study, not this receptor alone: Linkage disequilibrium might explain the correlated functional status among segregating V segments, but an unknown experimental factor could not be ruled out. Several of the top co-occurrence clusters appeared to be linked to parvovirus B19, influenza, CMV and Epstein-Barr virus, according to a later analysis. CMV serostatus was the only immune exposure information available for the cohort. The study listed approximately 150 TCR beta chains as associated with cytomegalovirus. Compared with equally common non-associated chains, HLA-associated TCR beta chains in a later analysis were more clonally expanded and had lower generation probabilities. A cluster of highly shared sequence variants was judged likely to represent a technical artifact of the sequencing pipeline. According to a later genetic analysis, donors in an Asian-associated ancestry cluster had fewer N-insertions in productive TCRs than the approximately 700-donor mean. When HLA alleles, especially DR and DQ, strongly co-occurred, attributing TCR associations to individual alleles was difficult. Three of the identified cytomegalovirus-associated TCR beta chains were confirmed in vitro to be specific for cytomegalovirus antigens. The cohort was sequenced for TCR beta chains only, and without alpha or paired-chain data the features that could be detected were limited. The classifier was reported to diagnose cytomegalovirus status with high specificity and sensitivity in both the original and validation cohorts. A later analysis associated around 16,000 TCR beta sequences with specific HLA alleles at a false discovery rate of 0.05. In an earlier analysis of around 600 of the donors, most TCR beta V segments appeared in productive rearrangements about 90% or about 30% of the time, broadly matching IMGT annotations. Because the 87-base-pair reads could not distinguish some IMGT-functional V segments, including TRBV6-2 and TRBV6-3, those segments were excluded. Roughly uniform sequencing depth across donors was assumed in presence/absence analyses, although this assumption may not hold. V-gene and J-gene trimming of TCR beta chains was associated with a missense DCLRE1C variant in a later genetic analysis, and the association was replicated in an independent cohort. Most TCR sequences were seen in very few donors, while some public TCRs were found in many individuals. The earlier analysis of some 560 of the donors excluded fewer than 20 rarely observed V segments, including chromosome 9 orphons, because counts were too low. The authors suggested that the approach could potentially be generalized to other disease states and immunological phenotypes. HLA typing was unavailable for some donors at each locus, so association tests used only the typed subset. In a later analysis, TCR association rates were found to vary across HLA loci, with the most associated TCRs seen for DRB1 alleles and the fewest for HLA-C alleles. A further reported finding was that TCR beta sequences accurately predicted the HLA-A and HLA-B alleles for most subjects in the first cohort. In a later analysis, most CMV-associated TCR beta chains were found to appear HLA-restricted, with HLA associations seemingly driven largely by CMV exposure.

The sequence derives from a woman under 30 in good health and CMV-seronegative. The receptor chain draws on TRBV6-5 and TRBJ1-6, with the D gene uncertain. Sample: PBMCs. The sequence in DNA is TGTGCCAGCAGCCCCGACACAAACAATTCACCCCTCCACTTT. It codes for CASSPDTNNSPLHF.